The 5 T cell receptor beta chains presented below share a single source sample, sequenced in a study of T cell responses to AZD1222 COVID-19 vaccine. Data came from immunoSEQ multiplex PCR; TCRdb stores just in-frame clones and leaves some out. The sample has around 81,000 clones, roughly 80% seen once. Sequenced here: peripheral blood, sampled on day 0 of AZD1222 vaccination. These receptors were taken from an adult in good health.

The chain couples TRBV9 to TRBJ2-1; D is perhaps TRBD2 (6 bases). The V gene lost 5 bases and the J gene lost 3 bases, with 9 bases spanning the gap. This CDR3 comprises 13 residues. Germline V gives CDR1 SGDLS, CDR2 YYNGEE. The CDR3 nucleotides read TGTGCCAGCAGTAGCGGATACTACAATGAGCAGTTCTTC. Translating gives CASSSGYYNEQFF.

The chain recombines TRBV12-3 or TRBV12-4 with TRBJ2-7, with D perhaps TRBD1 or TRBD2 (5 bases each). The CDR3 consists of 13 residues. Deletions cut 6 bases from V and 5 bases from J, with 14 bases between. CDR3 residues: CASSPGASNEQYF. The DNA of the CDR3 is TGTGCCAGCAGCCCCGGGGCCAGCAACGAGCAGTACTTC.

This chain connects TRBV12-3 or TRBV12-4 to TRBJ2-2; D is undetermined. This CDR3 contains 11 residues. With 5 bases removed from V and 7 bases from J, the gap between germline ends came to 5 bases. The CDR3 nucleotides read TGTGCCAGCAGTCGGATCGGGGAGCTGTTTTTT. Translated: CASSRIGELFF.

V usage is TRBV5-8 and J usage is TRBJ1-5; D is uncertain. The germline CDR1 and CDR2 sequences are SGHTS and YDEGEE. V lost 7 bases, J lost 4 bases, and 6 bases lay in between. This CDR3 region has 11 residues. The CDR3 nucleotides are TGTGCCAGCGGGATGAATCAGCCCCAGCATTTT. It encodes CASGMNQPQHF.

V is TRBV14 and J is TRBJ2-7; D uncertain. Germline loops: CDR1 SGHDN, CDR2 FVKESK. This CDR3 is 16 amino acids long. V dropped 2 bases and J dropped 0 bases, with 14 bases sitting between them. In nucleotides, the CDR3 is TGTGCCAGCAGCCAACGGCCCCCTTGGGACTCCTACGAGCAGTACTTC. This translates into CASSQRPPWDSYEQYF.